What follows are 9 T cell receptor beta chains derived from one specimen sequenced in a study of cytomegalovirus exposure and HLA in healthy donors. The PCR contained 60 Vbeta and 13 Jbeta primers. Data came from immunoSEQ multiplex PCR; TCRdb stores just in-frame clones and leaves some out. The sample has about 120,000 clones, approximately 84% seen once. The sequenced material came from PBMCs. The receptors were sampled from a man aged 40-50 years in good health and CMV-seronegative.

V and J are TRBV10-3 and TRBJ2-2; no clear D gene. This CDR3 has 15 amino acids. Trimming took 5 bases from V and 1 from J, leaving 11 bases between them. Per germline, CDR1 ENHRY and CDR2 SYGVKD. CDR3 DNA sequence: TGTGCCATCAGTTTCGCGGAATTGAACACCGGGGAGCTGTTTTTT. Its translation is CAISFAELNTGELFF.

The chain is built from TRBV5-1 and TRBJ2-3, with D possibly TRBD2 on 5 matching bases. V lost 2 bases and J lost 2, with 12 bases in between. Germline assignment: CDR1 SGHRS and CDR2 YFSETQ. This CDR3 contains 15 residues. The CDR3 region is CASSFGSGTTDTQYF. DNA of the CDR3: TGCGCCAGCAGCTTTGGCAGCGGAACCACAGATACGCAGTATTTT. Drawing the rest from reference TRBV5-1 and TRBJ2-3, the complete variable domain is KAGVTQTPRYLIKTRGQQVTLSCSPISGHRSVSWYQQTPGQGLQFLFEYFSETQRNKGNFPGRFSGRQFSNSRSEMNVSTLELGDSALYLCASSFGSGTTDTQYFGPGTRLTVL.

This chain connects TRBV2 to TRBJ2-5; TRBD1 is a possible D gene (6 bases). Per the germline V gene, CDR1 is SNHLY and CDR2 is FYNNEI. Trimming pared 7 bases from V and 4 bases from J, leaving 13 bases between. The CDR3 extends over 13 amino acids. The CDR3 spells CASTLARGETQYF. The CDR3 coding sequence is TGTGCCAGCACCCTCGCCAGGGGAGAGACCCAGTACTTC.

This clone was seen a single time. The chain recombines TRBV6-5 with TRBJ1-1; D is possibly TRBD1 (5 bases). The CDR3 totals 14 residues. Germline V gives CDR1 MNHEY, CDR2 SVGAGI. Trimming cost V 4 bases and J 6 bases, with 15 bases left between them. CDR3 region: CASSLLQGISEAFF. The DNA for the CDR3 is TGTGCCAGCAGTTTGCTTCAGGGAATCTCTGAAGCTTTCTTT.

The J gene is TRBJ2-7, the V gene TRBV5-1, with 7 positions matching TRBD2. V was pared by 0 bases and J by 6 bases, with 6 bases of the junction left unmatched. Per germline, CDR1 SGHRS and CDR2 YFSETQ. The CDR3 runs 14 residues. The CDR3 nucleotides are TGCGCCAGCAGCTTGGGGGTCGGCGGGAGCGAGCAGTACTTC. It is translated as CASSLGVGGSEQYF.

The V call is TRBV7-7, the J call TRBJ1-5, with 7 bases identical to TRBD1. The CDR3 spans 16 residues. The ends lost 3 bases at V and 4 bases at J; junction bases unmatched: 9. Germline values: CDR1 SSHAT, CDR2 FNYEAQ (reference sequence). The DNA for the CDR3 is TGTGCCAGCAGCTTGGGACAGCGCTCGGTTAATCAGCCCCAGCATTTT. Protein sequence: CASSLGQRSVNQPQHF.

This clone has just one count. The chain combines TRBV7-7 with TRBJ2-5; D may be TRBD2 (6 bases). Germline V lookup: CDR1 SSHAT, CDR2 FNYEAQ (reference sequence). V was cut by 6 bases and J by 1 base, with 12 bases left in between. The CDR3 consists of 14 residues. The CDR3 protein is CASSHGTFQETQYF. The DNA of the CDR3 is TGTGCCAGCAGTCACGGGACTTTCCAAGAGACCCAGTACTTC.

The chain combines TRBV15 with TRBJ2-4; 7 nucleotides match TRBD1. V gave up 3 bases and J gave up 6 bases; unmatched junction bases: 8. This CDR3 comprises 15 residues. Germline V CDR1 and CDR2: LNHNV, YYDKDF (reference sequence). The CDR3 DNA reads TGTGCCACCAGCAGTCCACAGACAGGGATAAACATTCAGTACTTC. Translated: CATSSPQTGINIQYF.

The rearrangement links TRBV5-5 to TRBJ2-5, with a weak D call TRBD1 (6 bases). V lost 6 bases, J lost 4 bases, and 19 bases lay in between. CDR1 is SGHKS and CDR2 is YYEKEE in the germline V gene (reference sequence). The CDR3 has 15 residues. The CDR3 nucleotides are TGTGCCAGCACCTCCACCCCCCAGGGGATAGAGACCCAGTACTTC. Amino acids: CASTSTPQGIETQYF.